This T cell receptor (beta chain) was sequenced in a study of cytomegalovirus exposure and HLA in healthy donors. PCR used 60 Vbeta primers and 13 Jbeta primers. Sequencing used immunoSEQ multiplex PCR; TCRdb keeps in-frame clones, though not all of them. The sample lists 90,000 to 110,000 clones, just under 70% occurring once. Germline lookup yields CDR1 KGHSH and CDR2 LQKENI. The V gene end was trimmed by 6 bases and the J gene end by 5 bases; junction bases not matched to a gene: 11. This CDR3 contains 16 residues. The TCR comes from a woman in her seventies in good health and CMV-seropositive. Sequencing used PBMCs. The chain has TRBV18 and TRBJ1-1, with 11 bases matching TRBD1. CDR3 loop: CASSRIGGTGGTEAFF. The CDR3 DNA reads TGTGCCAGCTCCCGGATTGGCGGGACAGGGGGTACTGAAGCTTTCTTT.